This T cell receptor (beta chain) was obtained from a study of blood T cell repertoires in COVID-19. Study in general: Sources were T cells, B-cell-depleted T cells, or PBMCs; the material itself was cDNA or gDNA.

Participants were placed into cohorts based on the clinical history they reported. Profiling relied on immunoSEQ multiplex PCR, and the TCRdb table lists in-frame clones only, not all of them. Of 170,000 or so clones in the sample, 87% were seen once. Germline CDR1 is LNHNV and CDR2 is YYDKDF (reference sequence). This CDR3 contains 13 residues. Trimming removed 7 bases at V and 11 bases at J, with 17 bases between. The TCR comes from a woman aged 50 to 65 who had recovered from COVID-19. V gene TRBV15 combines with J gene TRBJ1-4; a weak D match, TRBD1 (5 bases). Sequenced sample: PBMCs or T cells enriched from blood (not recorded which). The DNA for the CDR3 is TGTGCCACCACCGACTCGGGGGAGGCGAAACTGTTTTTT. It encodes CATTDSGEAKLFF.